This T cell receptor (beta chain) was identified during a study of CD8+ T cells in alopecia areata. Investigators isolated RNA and reverse transcribed it into cDNA to act as the sequencing template. Repertoires were generated with immunoSEQ multiplex PCR, while TCRdb's copy carries only in-frame clones and drops some. The data show a few hundred thousand clones, 45% to 70% seen once. V shed 4 bases and J shed 0 bases, with 20 bases lying between them. Germline assignment: CDR1 SQVTM and CDR2 ANQGSEA. CDR3 length equals 17 residues. The J gene is TRBJ2-3, the V gene TRBV29-1; D unclear. The receptor was isolated from a human donor in good health. The sequenced sample consisted of CD8+ T cells sorted from blood. The CDR3 reads CSVVPRLKPTSTDTQYF. DNA of the CDR3: TGCAGCGTTGTCCCCCGACTCAAGCCCACTAGCACAGATACGCAGTATTTT.